This T cell receptor (beta chain) was sequenced for a study of tumor-infiltrating lymphocytes in primary liver carcinoma. On this clonotype itself: A read error may account for a junction end that differs from germline.

With a constant-region primer, TCR beta cDNA was made from approximately 500 ng of total RNA. Libraries for TCR beta were built through three nested multiplex PCR rounds, which together made up a slightly modified ARM-PCR procedure. PCR rounds one and two used TRBV1-TRBV30 forward primers with a C-beta reverse primer for around 10 cycles each. Using its own MiXCR run on the multiplex PCR reads, TCRdb lists one record per CDR3 protein. This repertoire shows hundreds of thousands of distinct CDR3 sequences, about three fifths found once; its top ten account for approximately 15%. Blood RNA came from unsorted whole blood; germline DNA was also extracted. The CDR3 runs to 16 residues. The germline CDR1 and CDR2 sequences are LGHNA and YSLEER.

Sequencing was carried out using peripheral blood. The source of this sequence is a woman aged 25 to 39 with primary liver carcinoma and hepatitis B virus infection. The chain recombines TRBV4-3 with TRBJ2-1, with a tentative D call TRBD2 (6 bases). CDR3: CVSSQDAGSSHNEQFF. The CDR3 nucleotides read TGCGTCAGCAGCCAAGATGCGGGAAGCTCCCACAATGAGCAGTTCTTT.